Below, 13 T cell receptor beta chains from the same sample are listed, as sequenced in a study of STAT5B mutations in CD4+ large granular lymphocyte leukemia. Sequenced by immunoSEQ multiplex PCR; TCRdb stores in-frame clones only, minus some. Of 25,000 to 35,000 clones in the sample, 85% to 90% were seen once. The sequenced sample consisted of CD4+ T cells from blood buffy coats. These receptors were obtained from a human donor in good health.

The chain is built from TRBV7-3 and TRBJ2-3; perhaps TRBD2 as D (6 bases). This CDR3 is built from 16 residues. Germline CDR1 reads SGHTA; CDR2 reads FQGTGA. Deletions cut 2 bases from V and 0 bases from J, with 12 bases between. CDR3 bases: TGTGCCAGCAGCTTAGAGGCGGGGCCTAGCACAGATACGCAGTATTTT. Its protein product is CASSLEAGPSTDTQYF. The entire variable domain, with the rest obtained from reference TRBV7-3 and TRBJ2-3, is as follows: GAGVSQTPSNKVTEKGKYVELRCDPISGHTALYWYRQSLGQGPEFLIYFQGTGAADDSGLPNDRFFAVRPEGSVSTLKIQRTERGDSAVYLCASSLEAGPSTDTQYFGPGTRLTVL.

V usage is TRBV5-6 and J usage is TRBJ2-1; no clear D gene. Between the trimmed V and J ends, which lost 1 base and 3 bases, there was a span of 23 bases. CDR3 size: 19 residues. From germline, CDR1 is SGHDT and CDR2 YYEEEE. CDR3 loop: CASSLSYARSNRDYNEQFF. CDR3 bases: TGTGCCAGCAGCTTGTCTTATGCGCGCTCCAACCGAGACTACAATGAGCAGTTCTTC.

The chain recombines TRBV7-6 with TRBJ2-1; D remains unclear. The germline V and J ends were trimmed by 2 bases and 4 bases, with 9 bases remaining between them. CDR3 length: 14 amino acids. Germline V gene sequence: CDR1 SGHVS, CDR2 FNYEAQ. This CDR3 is CASSLNGRYNEQFF. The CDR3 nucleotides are TGTGCCAGCAGCTTAAACGGGCGGTACAATGAGCAGTTCTTC.

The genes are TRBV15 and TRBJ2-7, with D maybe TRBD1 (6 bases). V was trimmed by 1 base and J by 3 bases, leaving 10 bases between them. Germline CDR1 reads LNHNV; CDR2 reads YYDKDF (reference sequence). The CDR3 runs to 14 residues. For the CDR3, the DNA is TGTGCCACCAGCAGAGGGACAGACAGCTACGAGCAGTACTTC. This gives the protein CATSRGTDSYEQYF.

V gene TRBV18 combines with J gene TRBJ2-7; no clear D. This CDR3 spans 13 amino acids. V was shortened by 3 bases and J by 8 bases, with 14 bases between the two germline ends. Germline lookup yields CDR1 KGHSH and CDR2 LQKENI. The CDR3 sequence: CASSPSAVGQQYF. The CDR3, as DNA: TGTGCCAGCTCACCGTCGGCAGTTGGCCAGCAGTACTTC.

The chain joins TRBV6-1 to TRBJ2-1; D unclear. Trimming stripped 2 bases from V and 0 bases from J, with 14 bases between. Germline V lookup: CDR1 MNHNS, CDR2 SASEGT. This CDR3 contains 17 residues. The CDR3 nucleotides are TGTGCCAGCAGTGAAACTTATGGTTGGGCCTCCTACAATGAGCAGTTCTTC. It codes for CASSETYGWASYNEQFF.

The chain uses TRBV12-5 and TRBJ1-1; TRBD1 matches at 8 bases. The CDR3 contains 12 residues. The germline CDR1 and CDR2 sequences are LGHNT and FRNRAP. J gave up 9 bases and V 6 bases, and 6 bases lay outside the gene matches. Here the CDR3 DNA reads TGTGCTAGTGGACCAGGGGGCTCTCAAGCTTTCTTT. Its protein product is CASGPGGSQAFF.

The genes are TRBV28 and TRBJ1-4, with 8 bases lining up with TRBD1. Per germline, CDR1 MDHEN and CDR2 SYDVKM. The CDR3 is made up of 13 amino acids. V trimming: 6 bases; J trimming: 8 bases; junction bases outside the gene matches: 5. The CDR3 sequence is CASSRDRSEKLFF. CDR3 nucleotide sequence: TGTGCCAGCAGCCGGGACAGGAGCGAAAAACTGTTTTTT.

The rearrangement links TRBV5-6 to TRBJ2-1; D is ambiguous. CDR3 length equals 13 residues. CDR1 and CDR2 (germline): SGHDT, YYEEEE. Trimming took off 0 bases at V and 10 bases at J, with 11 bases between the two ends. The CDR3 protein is CASSLADRLEQFF. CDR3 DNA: TGTGCCAGCAGCTTGGCCGATCGATTAGAGCAGTTCTTC.

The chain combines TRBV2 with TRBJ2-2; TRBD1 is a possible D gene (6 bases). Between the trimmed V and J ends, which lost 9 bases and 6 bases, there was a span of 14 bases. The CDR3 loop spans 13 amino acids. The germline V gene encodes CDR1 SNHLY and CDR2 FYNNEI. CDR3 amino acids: CASLHQGSGELFF. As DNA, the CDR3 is TGTGCCAGTCTACATCAGGGGTCCGGGGAGCTGTTTTTT.

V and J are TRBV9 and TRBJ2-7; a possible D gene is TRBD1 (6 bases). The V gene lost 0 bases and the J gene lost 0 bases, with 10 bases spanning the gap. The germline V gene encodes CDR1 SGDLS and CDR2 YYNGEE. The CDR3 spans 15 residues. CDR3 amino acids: CASSVGGTSSYEQYF. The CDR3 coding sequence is TGTGCCAGCAGCGTAGGTGGGACATCCTCCTACGAGCAGTACTTC.

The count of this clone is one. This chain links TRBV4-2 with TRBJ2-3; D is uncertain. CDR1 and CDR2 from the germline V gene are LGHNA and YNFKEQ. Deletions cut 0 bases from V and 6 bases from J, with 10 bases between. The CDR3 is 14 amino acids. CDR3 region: CASSQDTVQDTQYF. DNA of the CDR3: TGTGCCAGCAGCCAAGACACTGTCCAGGATACGCAGTATTTT.

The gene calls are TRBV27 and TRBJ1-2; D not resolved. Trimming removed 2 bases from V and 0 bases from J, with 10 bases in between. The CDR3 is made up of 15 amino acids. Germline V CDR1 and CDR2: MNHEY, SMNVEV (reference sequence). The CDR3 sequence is CASSLRNPSNYGYTF. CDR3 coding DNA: TGTGCCAGCAGTTTAAGGAACCCCTCTAACTATGGCTACACCTTC.